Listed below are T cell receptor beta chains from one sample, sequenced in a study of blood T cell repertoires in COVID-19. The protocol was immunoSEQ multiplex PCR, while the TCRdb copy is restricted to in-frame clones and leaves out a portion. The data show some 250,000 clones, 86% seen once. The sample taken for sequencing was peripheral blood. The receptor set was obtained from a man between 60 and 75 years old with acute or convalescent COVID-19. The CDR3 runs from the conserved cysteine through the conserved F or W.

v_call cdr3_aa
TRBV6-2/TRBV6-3 CASSYSDRGRRTNTGELFF
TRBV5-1 CASSLDRVATNEKLFF
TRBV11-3 CASSVQGDLYEQYF
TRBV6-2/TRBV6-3 CASSYGQGGETQYF
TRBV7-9 CASSPQGFGTSGSRDTQYF
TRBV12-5 CASGLVGVAAFF
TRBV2 CASSDSRITYEQYF
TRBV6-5 CASTLLGEGYEQYF
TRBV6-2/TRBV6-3 CASSYAGYLGQGGEQYF
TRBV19 CASSRQGTANYGYTF
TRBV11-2 CASSLEASRGYEQYF
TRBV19 CASSMTGTGVEKLFF
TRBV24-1 CAHPGTRQPQHF
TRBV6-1 CASSEWAGGHTEAFF
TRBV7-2 CASSYATAGEAFF
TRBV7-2 CAGASGSRYEQYF
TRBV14 CASSQVLPGNTEAFF
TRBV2 CASSVDRGTNEKLFF
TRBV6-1 CASSEGGYYGYTF
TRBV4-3 CASSQGQFYGYTF
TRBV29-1 CSASPPGAGDYTDTQYF
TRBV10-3 CAISESLGQGNEKLFF
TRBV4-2 CASSPDRNSNQPQHF
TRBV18 CASSPTRQGSSEQYF
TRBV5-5 CASSSLAEIAKNIQYF
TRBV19 CASSINRDSGNTIYF
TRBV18 CASSPGTRGDTEAFF
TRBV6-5 CASSYSSGSYNEQFF
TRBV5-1 CASSLDGPTGGYTF
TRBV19 CASSIPLTGRVRIGNQPQHF
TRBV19 CASSIGQGEDYGYTF
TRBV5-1 CASSLGTSSYEQYF
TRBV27 CASRRTGGSYEQYF
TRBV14 CASSSYRDTGELFF
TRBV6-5 CASSSSGRWNEQFF
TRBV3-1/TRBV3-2 CASSQSVAGTNEQFF
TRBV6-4 CASSDGGREFF
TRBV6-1 CASSEALAADTQYF
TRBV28 CASSGIIGQPPYEQYF
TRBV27 CASRLKARVSYNEQFF
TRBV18 CASSPGQNLYGYTF
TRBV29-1 CSVGQGAVGYTF
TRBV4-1 CASSQSRLSLANTGELFF
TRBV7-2 CASSLTGITEAFF
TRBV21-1 CASSRFGERAEAFF